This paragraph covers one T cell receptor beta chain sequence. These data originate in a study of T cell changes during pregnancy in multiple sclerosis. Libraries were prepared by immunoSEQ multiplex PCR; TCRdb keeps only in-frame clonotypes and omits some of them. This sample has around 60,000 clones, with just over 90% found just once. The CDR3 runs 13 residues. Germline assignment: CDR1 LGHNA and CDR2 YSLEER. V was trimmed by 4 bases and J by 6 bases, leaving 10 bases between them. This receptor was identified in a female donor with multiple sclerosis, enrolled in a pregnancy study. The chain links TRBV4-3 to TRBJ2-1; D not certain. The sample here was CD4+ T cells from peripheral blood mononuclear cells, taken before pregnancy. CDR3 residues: CASSPLSGNEQFF. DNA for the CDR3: TGCGCCAGCAGCCCCCTGTCCGGCAATGAGCAGTTCTTC.